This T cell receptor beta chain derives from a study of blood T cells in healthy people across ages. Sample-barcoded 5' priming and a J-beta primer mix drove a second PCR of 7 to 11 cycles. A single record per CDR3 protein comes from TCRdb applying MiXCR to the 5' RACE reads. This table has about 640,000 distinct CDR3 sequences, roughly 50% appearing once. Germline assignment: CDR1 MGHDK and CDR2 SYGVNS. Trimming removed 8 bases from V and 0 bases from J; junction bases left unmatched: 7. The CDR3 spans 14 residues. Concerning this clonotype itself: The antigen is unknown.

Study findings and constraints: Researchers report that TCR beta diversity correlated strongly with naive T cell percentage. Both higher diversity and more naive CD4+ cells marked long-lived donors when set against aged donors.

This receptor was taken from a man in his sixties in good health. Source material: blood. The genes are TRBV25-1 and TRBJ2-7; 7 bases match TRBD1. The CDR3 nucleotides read TGTGCCAGCCTCGGGACAGCCAGCTCCTACGAGCAGTACTTC. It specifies CASLGTASSYEQYF.